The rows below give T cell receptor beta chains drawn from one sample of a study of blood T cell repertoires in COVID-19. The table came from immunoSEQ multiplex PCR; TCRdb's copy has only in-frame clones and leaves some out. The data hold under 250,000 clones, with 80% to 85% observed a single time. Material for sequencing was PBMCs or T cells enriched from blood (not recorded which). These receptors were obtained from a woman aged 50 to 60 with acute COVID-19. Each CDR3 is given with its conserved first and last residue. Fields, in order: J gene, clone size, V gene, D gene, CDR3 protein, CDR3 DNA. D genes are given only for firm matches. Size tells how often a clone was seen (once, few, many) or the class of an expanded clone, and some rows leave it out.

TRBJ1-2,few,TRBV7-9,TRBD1,CASSVQGHYGYTF,TGTGCCAGCAGCGTACAGGGGCACTATGGCTACACCTTC
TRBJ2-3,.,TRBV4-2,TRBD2,CASSLALGGTTDTQYF,TGTGCCAGCAGCCTAGCCCTGGGGGGGACCACAGATACGCAGTATTTT
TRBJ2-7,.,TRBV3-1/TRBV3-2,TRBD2,CASSSPGGSSYEQYF,TGTGCCAGCAGCTCCCCGGGGGGAAGCTCCTACGAGCAGTACTTC
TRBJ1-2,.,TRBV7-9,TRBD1,CASSFGTVANYGYTF,TGTGCCAGCAGCTTTGGGACAGTGGCTAACTATGGCTACACCTTC
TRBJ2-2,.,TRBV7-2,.,CASSLNPGTGELFF,TGTGCCAGCAGCTTAAATCCGGGAACCGGGGAGCTGTTTTTT
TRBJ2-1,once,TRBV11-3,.,CASSSKRNEQFF,TGTGCCAGCAGCTCCAAGCGGAATGAGCAGTTCTTC
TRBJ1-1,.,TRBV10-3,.,CATKLGGVNTEAFF,TGTGCCACAAAACTCGGGGGTGTGAACACTGAAGCTTTCTTT
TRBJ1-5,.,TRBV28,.,CASSLWGGFIGSGNQPQHF,TGTGCCAGCAGTTTATGGGGGGGTTTCATCGGATCGGGCAATCAGCCCCAGCATTTT
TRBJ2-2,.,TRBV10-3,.,CAISETSLSGELFF,TGTGCCATCAGTGAGACTAGTCTTTCCGGGGAGCTGTTTTTT
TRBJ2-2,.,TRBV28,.,CASSPHPGAGELFF,TGTGCCAGCAGTCCCCACCCGGGGGCCGGGGAGCTGTTTTTT
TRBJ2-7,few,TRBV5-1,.,CASSLGPGVSYEQYF,TGCGCCAGCAGCTTGGGTCCCGGGGTATCCTACGAGCAGTACTTC
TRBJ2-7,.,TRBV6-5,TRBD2,CASREREVYEQYF,TGTGCCAGCAGGGAGCGGGAGGTCTACGAGCAGTACTTC
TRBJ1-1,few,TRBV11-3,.,CASSFSGLNTEAFF,TGTGCCAGCAGCTTTTCCGGGTTGAACACTGAAGCTTTCTTT
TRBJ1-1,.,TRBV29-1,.,CSALVLNTEAFF,TGCAGCGCTCTCGTATTGAACACTGAAGCTTTCTTT
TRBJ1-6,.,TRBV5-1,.,CASSLASSGGDSPLHF,TGCGCCAGCAGCTTGGCTTCGTCGGGGGGGGATTCACCCCTCCACTTT
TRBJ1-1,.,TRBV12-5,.,CASALQGLNTEAFF,TGTGCTAGTGCTTTACAGGGCCTGAACACTGAAGCTTTCTTT
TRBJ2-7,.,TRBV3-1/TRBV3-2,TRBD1,CASSPRRLIAGGDFKEQYF,TGTGCCAGCAGCCCGCGGAGACTTATCGCAGGGGGTGACTTTAAAGAGCAGTACTTC
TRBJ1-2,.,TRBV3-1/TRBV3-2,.,CASSPYWAGESGYTF,TGTGCCAGCAGCCCATATTGGGCGGGGGAGAGTGGCTACACCTTC
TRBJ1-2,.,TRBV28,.,CASSLPLARRGVITF,TGTGCCAGCAGTTTACCCCTCGCGAGGCGGGGGGTGATCACCTTC
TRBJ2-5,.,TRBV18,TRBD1,CASSLLGQGAKETQYF,TGTGCCAGCTCACTCCTCGGACAGGGGGCGAAAGAGACCCAGTACTTC
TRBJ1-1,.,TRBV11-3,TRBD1,CASRDRTGGSTSEAFF,TGTGCCAGCAGAGATCGGACAGGGGGAAGTACTAGTGAAGCTTTCTTT
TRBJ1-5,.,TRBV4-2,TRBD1,CASSQASGRDRVGNQPQHF,TGTGCCAGCAGCCAAGCTAGCGGTCGGGACAGGGTGGGCAATCAGCCCCAGCATTTT
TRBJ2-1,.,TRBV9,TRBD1,CASSAAPLAGGGNEQFF,TGTGCCAGCAGCGCCGCACCGCTGGCAGGGGGCGGGAATGAGCAGTTCTTC
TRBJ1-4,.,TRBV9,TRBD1,CASSARTGRLATNEKLFF,TGTGCCAGCAGCGCGCGGACAGGCCGATTAGCAACTAATGAAAAACTGTTTTTT